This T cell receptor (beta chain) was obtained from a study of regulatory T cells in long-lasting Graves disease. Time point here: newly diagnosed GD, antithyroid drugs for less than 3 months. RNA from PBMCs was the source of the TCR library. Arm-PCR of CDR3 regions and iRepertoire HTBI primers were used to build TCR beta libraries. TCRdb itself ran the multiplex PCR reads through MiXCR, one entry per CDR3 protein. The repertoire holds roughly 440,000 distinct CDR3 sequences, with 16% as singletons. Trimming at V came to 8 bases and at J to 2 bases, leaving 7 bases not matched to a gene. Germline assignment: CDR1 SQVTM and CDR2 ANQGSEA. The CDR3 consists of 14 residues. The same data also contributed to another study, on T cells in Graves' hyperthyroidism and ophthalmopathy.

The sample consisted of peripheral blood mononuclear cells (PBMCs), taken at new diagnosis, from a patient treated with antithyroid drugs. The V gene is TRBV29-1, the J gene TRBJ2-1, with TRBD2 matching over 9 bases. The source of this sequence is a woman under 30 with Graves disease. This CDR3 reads CSIWGLAAYNEQFF. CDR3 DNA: TGCAGCATTTGGGGACTAGCAGCCTACAATGAGCAGTTCTTC.